The entry that follows covers one T cell receptor beta chain sequence. No antigen is known for it. The sample holds no much larger clone one base away, and base qualities are not on file. Libraries were made using PCR. TCRdb shows the sequencer as Illumina HiSeq 2500. Molecular barcoding was employed in the preparation of TCR libraries, with unique molecular identifiers being used to normalize TCRbeta repertoire quantification. TCRdb reprocessed the public reads (quality trimming at Q25 with fastp, clone calling with MiXCR) and kept in-frame beta chains. Rows are combined by CDR3 protein, so each entry shows the most common genes and DNA. The sample has about 980,000 distinct CDR3 sequences on record, about 29% of them singletons. About 28% of the sample goes to the ten largest clones. This sample stems from a study of T-cell reconstitution after alpha-beta-depleted transplantation in children (dated by TCRdb to about 2016). As for the study more broadly: T-cell immune reconstitution after TCRalphabeta/CD19-depleted allogeneic hematopoietic cell transplantation in children was quantitatively tracked in the study by means of TCR repertoire profiling. The full study reports these points: The frequencies of hyperexpanded clones fell over the following months, and after one year, T-cell counts and TCRbeta diversity were mostly attributed to newly produced T cells. In some patients, the high TCRbeta diversity seen at day 60 was put down to recipient T cells and intrathymic progenitors that had survived conditioning. Apparently early alphabetaT-cell count recovery about two months after transplant reportedly relied on only several hundred rapidly expanded clones derived from non-depleted graft cells.

From its cysteine to its phenylalanine, the CDR3 spans 14 amino acids. The DNA shown is the 42-base CDR3, in frame from base 1. Trimming costs V 5 bases and J 6 bases, and their ends lie 15 bases apart. Sequences MGHRA (CDR1) and YSYEKL (CDR2) are obtained from the germline V gene. Interpreted using the paper, the treatment or condition label stands for: allogeneic hematopoietic cell transplantation with graft depleted of TCRalphabeta T cells and CD19 B cells. The children who served as transplant recipients had been given grafts of TCRalphabeta/CD19-depleted allogeneic hematopoietic cells. This sequence was found in a boy younger than two who had a stem cell transplant for SCID, so the T cells may come from the graft donor. The sample consisted of PBMCs, mostly from graft donor cells, taken 360 days after TCRalphabeta/CD19-depleted stem cell transplant. The V and J genes are TRBV4-1 and TRBJ2-3; matching of 6 bases hints at TRBD2 as the D gene. The DNA reads TGCGCCAGCAGCGAACGATCGGGGGAGGATACGCAGTATTTT. This gives the protein CASSERSGEDTQYF.